These 26 T cell receptor beta chains share one sample of origin, sequenced in a study of T cells in tuberculosis. Profiled with immunoSEQ multiplex PCR; TCRdb holds only in-frame clones, not every one. The repertoire holds approximately 100,000 clones, approximately 91% seen once, with under 2.5% in the top ten. After thawing and overnight rest, PBMC were stained with GMM-loaded CD1B tetramer, viability dye and anti-CD3 for sorting. The lipid loaded on the CD1B tetramers was C32 glucose monomycolate from Rhodococcus equi. Material for sequencing was CD1b-GMM tetramer-negative cells sorted from PBMCs. Every receptor here comes from an adult woman with latent tuberculosis.

This chain connects TRBV15 to TRBJ1-6; tentatively, D is TRBD1 (6 bases). The CDR3 sequence is 16 residues long. Deletions cut 8 bases from V and 7 bases from J, with 21 bases between. Germline CDR1 is LNHNV and CDR2 is YYDKDF (reference sequence). For the CDR3, the DNA is TGTGCCACCGTTGGAGCGACGACAGGACCCAATTCACCCCTCCACTTT. Its translation is CATVGATTGPNSPLHF.

This chain links TRBV7-3 with TRBJ1-1; D unresolved. Germline lookup yields CDR1 SGHTA and CDR2 FQGTGA. Trimming took off 3 bases at V and 1 base at J, with 6 bases between the two ends. This CDR3 has 13 amino acids. This chain's CDR3 is CASSFAGNTEAFF. CDR3 nucleotide sequence: TGTGCCAGCAGCTTTGCAGGGAACACTGAAGCTTTCTTT. The whole variable domain, filled in from reference TRBV7-3 and TRBJ1-1, reads GAGVSQTPSNKVTEKGKYVELRCDPISGHTALYWYRQSLGQGPEFLIYFQGTGAADDSGLPNDRFFAVRPEGSVSTLKIQRTERGDSAVYLCASSFAGNTEAFFGQGTRLTVV.

The chain carries TRBV14 and TRBJ1-6, with D unresolved. Germline lookup yields CDR1 SGHDN and CDR2 FVKESK. The CDR3 covers 17 residues. Trimming stripped 1 base from V and 0 bases from J, with 10 bases between. CDR3 loop: CASSQGIGASYNSPLHF. The CDR3 nucleotides read TGTGCCAGCAGCCAAGGAATAGGAGCCTCCTATAATTCACCCCTCCACTTT. Drawing the rest from reference TRBV14 and TRBJ1-6, the complete variable domain is EAGVTQFPSHSVIEKGQTVTLRCDPISGHDNLYWYRRVMGKEIKFLLHFVKESKQDESGMPNNRFLAERTGGTYSTLKVQPAELEDSGVYFCASSQGIGASYNSPLHFGNGTRLTVT.

The V and J genes are TRBV7-9 and TRBJ1-1; tentatively, D is TRBD1 (5 bases). The CDR3 consists of 14 residues. The V gene's germline CDR1 is SEHNR and CDR2 FQNEAQ (reference sequence). V was pared by 2 bases and J by 2 bases, with 9 bases between. The CDR3 DNA is TGTGCCAGCAGCTTAAGACAGTTAAACACTGAAGCTTTCTTT. This codes for CASSLRQLNTEAFF.

The chain couples TRBV7-2 to TRBJ2-5, with 7 nucleotides matching TRBD1. The CDR3 covers 15 residues. Germline V gene data show CDR1 as SGHTA and CDR2 as FQGNSA. V dropped 5 bases and J dropped 11; count of bases not matched to a gene: 17. The CDR3 loop reads CASSRWDSARQEQYF. CDR3 sequence (DNA): TGTGCCAGCAGCCGGTGGGACAGCGCGAGACAAGAGCAGTACTTC.

The rearrangement links TRBV7-9 to TRBJ1-1, with D perhaps TRBD1 (5 bases). Trimming took 3 bases from V and 5 from J, leaving 19 bases between them. The CDR3 is 16 residues long. Germline CDR1 SEHNR, CDR2 FQNEAQ (reference sequence). CDR3 sequence: CASSLARGGRRTEAFF. DNA of the CDR3: TGTGCCAGCAGCTTGGCCCGGGGGGGAAGGCGGACTGAAGCTTTCTTT.

The rearrangement uses TRBV30 and TRBJ2-1; D may be TRBD2 (6 bases). Germline V lookup: CDR1 GTSNPN, CDR2 SVGIG (reference sequence). The length of the CDR3 is 12 residues. For the CDR3, the DNA is TGTGGTATGGGGGGACTTTACCATGAGCAGTTCTTC. Translation gives CGMGGLYHEQFF.

CDR3 nucleotide sequence: TGTGCCAGCAGCGGGACAGTTACGAGCTCCTACAATGAGCAGTTCTTC. As protein: CASSGTVTSSYNEQFF. The chain is built from TRBV5-4 and TRBJ2-1, with 7 bases that match TRBD1. The CDR3 length is 16 residues. The germline V gene encodes CDR1 SGHNT and CDR2 YYREEE (reference sequence). J lost 0 bases, V lost 4 bases, and 7 bases had no gene match.

This chain uses TRBV6-5 with TRBJ2-1; 9 nucleotides match TRBD2. The CDR3 has 15 amino acids. Trimming at V came to 5 bases and at J to 0 bases, leaving 2 bases not matched to a gene. Looked up from germline, CDR1 is MNHEY and CDR2 is SVGAGI. CDR3 protein: CASSSGGSSYNEQFF. CDR3 bases: TGTGCCAGCAGTAGCGGGGGGAGCTCCTACAATGAGCAGTTCTTC.

V is TRBV13 and J is TRBJ1-2; D is perhaps TRBD1 (5 bases). The germline CDR1 and CDR2 sequences are PRHDT and FYEKMQ (reference sequence). The CDR3 is 16 residues long. Trimming removed 4 bases at V and 6 bases at J, with 21 bases between. CDR3 protein: CASSSGGRGGWNGYTF. The CDR3 bases are TGTGCCAGCAGCTCGGGGGGGAGGGGTGGTTGGAATGGCTACACCTTC.

This chain joins TRBV6-6 and TRBJ1-3; no reliable D call. CDR3 size: 16 residues. Germline V gene sequence: CDR1 MNHNY, CDR2 SVGAGI (reference sequence). Trimming cost V 6 bases and J 0 bases, with 15 bases left between them. The CDR3 region has the DNA TGTGCCAGCAGCTCCTGGCAACCCCTCTCTGGAAACACCATATATTTT. Encoded protein: CASSSWQPLSGNTIYF.

The chain carries TRBV7-2 and TRBJ2-5; D not certain. The length of the CDR3 is 13 residues. Trimming removed 2 bases at V and 5 bases at J, with 9 bases between. From germline, CDR1 is SGHTA and CDR2 FQGNSA. The CDR3 nucleotides read TGTGCCAGCAGCTTATTCGGGTTCGAGACCCAGTACTTC. Translating gives CASSLFGFETQYF.

The CDR3 DNA follows: TGTGCCAGCAGCTTAGGGGAGGACGGCTACACCTTC. Residues: CASSLGEDGYTF. The chain recombines TRBV7-3 with TRBJ1-2; D unresolved. Germline V gene sequence: CDR1 SGHTA, CDR2 FQGTGA. The CDR3 loop spans 12 amino acids. Trimming pared 2 bases from V and 8 bases from J, leaving 9 bases between. The complete variable domain, with remaining parts taken from reference TRBV7-3 and TRBJ1-2, reads GAGVSQTPSNKVTEKGKYVELRCDPISGHTALYWYRQSLGQGPEFLIYFQGTGAADDSGLPNDRFFAVRPEGSVSTLKIQRTERGDSAVYLCASSLGEDGYTFGSGTRLTVV.

J is TRBJ2-5 and V is TRBV13; D might be TRBD2 (6 bases). Trimming stripped 5 bases from V and 4 bases from J, with 17 bases between. The CDR3 has 15 residues. Looked up from germline, CDR1 is PRHDT and CDR2 is FYEKMQ (reference sequence). The CDR3 region is CASSPTGSGGETQYF. CDR3 DNA: TGTGCCAGCAGCCCCACGGGGTCCGGGGGAGAGACCCAGTACTTC.

This rearrangement joins TRBV21-1 to TRBJ2-7; the table gives TRBD2 as D, unverified against the DNA. TRBV21-1 is listed as a pseudogene. This CDR3 comprises 14 residues. The CDR3 DNA follows: TGTGCCAGCCGTCGGGCGGGGGAAGGTTACGAGCAGTACGTC. Its translation is CASRRAGEGYEQYV.

This chain joins TRBV5-4 and TRBJ2-1; 9 bases match TRBD2. Germline CDR1 reads SGHNT; CDR2 reads YYREEE (reference sequence). The junction had 8 bases not matched to a gene; V was cut back by 6 bases and J by 4 bases. This CDR3 region has 15 residues. The CDR3 bases are TGTGCCAGCACCGACGTCAGCGGGGGGTACAATGAGCAGTTCTTC. The encoded protein is CASTDVSGGYNEQFF.

The rearrangement joins TRBV28 to TRBJ1-2, with 9 bases fitting TRBD1. Germline CDR1 MDHEN, CDR2 SYDVKM. The CDR3 contains 12 residues. Trimming at V came to 9 bases and at J to 8 bases, leaving 7 bases not matched to a gene. Here the CDR3 DNA reads TGTGCCAGTCAAGGACAGGGGTTAGGCTACACCTTC. It codes for CASQGQGLGYTF.

The chain uses TRBV7-6 and TRBJ2-1; 7 nucleotides line up with TRBD1. V dropped 1 base and J dropped 8; count of bases not matched to a gene: 17. This CDR3 contains 18 residues. Germline CDR1 and CDR2: SGHVS and FNYEAQ. The CDR3 DNA is TGTGCCAGCAGCTTAGTGTCTAGGCGGCAGGGGGATATCGATGAGCAGTTCTTC. Encoded protein: CASSLVSRRQGDIDEQFF.

The V call is TRBV5-1, the J call TRBJ2-2; unclear D gene. This CDR3 region has 12 residues. Trimming took off 3 bases at V and 3 bases at J, with 3 bases between the two ends. Germline CDR1 reads SGHRS; CDR2 reads YFSETQ. The CDR3 DNA follows: TGCGCCAGCAGCTCCTACACCGGGGAGCTGTTTTTT. This codes for CASSSYTGELFF.

The chain carries TRBV7-6 and TRBJ2-2; D not certain. CDR1 and CDR2 (germline): SGHVS, FNYEAQ. Trimming shortened V by 1 base and J by 6 bases, and 9 bases separated the two germline ends. This CDR3 has 14 amino acids. CDR3 nucleotide sequence: TGTGCCAGCAGCTTAGTCGAGTATTCCGGGGAGCTGTTTTTT. This codes for CASSLVEYSGELFF.

J is TRBJ2-3 and V is TRBV7-2, with unresolved D. V gave up 1 base and J gave up 6 bases, with 5 bases separating them. The germline gives CDR1 SGHTA, CDR2 FQGNSA. There are 12 residues in the CDR3. The CDR3 region is CASSLERDTQYF. CDR3 sequence (DNA): TGTGCCAGCAGCTTAGAGAGGGATACGCAGTATTTT. Looking up the rest from reference TRBV7-2 and TRBJ2-3 gives the full variable domain: GAGVSQSPSNKVTEKGKDVELRCDPISGHTALYWYRQSLGQGLEFLIYFQGNSAPDKSGLPSDRFSAERTGGSVSTLTIQRTQQEDSAVYLCASSLERDTQYFGPGTRLTVL.

The chain combines TRBV19 with TRBJ2-2; TRBD1 agrees at 9 bases. Per the germline V gene, CDR1 is LNHDA and CDR2 is SQIVND (reference sequence). V shed 6 bases and J 7 bases; nucleotides not matched to a gene: 12. CDR3 size: 16 residues. CDR3 amino acids: CASSMTGTGYHGELFF. CDR3 nucleotides: TGTGCCAGTAGCATGACCGGGACAGGGTATCACGGGGAGCTGTTTTTT.

In this sample, this clone turned up once. The chain links TRBV19 to TRBJ1-4; D not certain. CDR1 LNHDA and CDR2 SQIVND come from the germline V gene (reference sequence). This CDR3 spans 12 amino acids. V lost 8 bases to trimming and J lost 8 bases, with 12 bases between them. The CDR3 sequence: CASQRVGEKLFF. As DNA, the CDR3 is TGTGCCAGTCAGCGAGTCGGAGAAAAACTGTTTTTT.

The chain is built from TRBV6-5 and TRBJ1-5; tentative D call: TRBD1 (5 bases). V shed 4 bases and J shed 2 bases, with 9 bases lying between them. Germline assignment: CDR1 MNHEY and CDR2 SVGAGI. The CDR3 length is 14 residues. DNA of the CDR3: TGTGCCAGCAGTTTTAAAGGGGGCAATCAGCCCCAGCATTTT. Protein sequence: CASSFKGGNQPQHF.

The genes are TRBV28 and TRBJ1-6; 8 positions agree with TRBD1. The CDR3 is made up of 15 amino acids. The V segment lost 6 bases and the J segment 5 bases; nucleotides outside the gene matches: 6. Germline CDR1 and CDR2: MDHEN and SYDVKM. DNA for the CDR3: TGTGCCAGCAGCCTGGGACAGGCAAATAATTCACCCCTCCACTTT. Amino acid sequence: CASSLGQANNSPLHF.

The chain has TRBV18 and TRBJ2-5; the match to TRBD1 covers 9 bases. Germline V gene data show CDR1 as KGHSH and CDR2 as LQKENI. The CDR3 consists of 15 residues. Trimming cost V 5 bases and J 0 bases; bases outside gene matches: 4. The CDR3 here is CASSDDRGYQETQYF. The CDR3 DNA follows: TGTGCCAGCTCAGACGACAGGGGGTACCAAGAGACCCAGTACTTC.